This TCR beta chain was recorded in a study of technical replicates of blood from a few donors. TCRdb's table, derived via immunoSEQ multiplex PCR, lists solely in-frame clones and lacks some. The sample carries over 55,000 clones, almost 98% recorded once. The CDR3 runs 10 residues. Germline CDR1 and CDR2: SQVTM and ANQGSEA. The V end was cut by 7 bases, the J end by 8 bases, with 10 bases between. The TCR comes from a human donor in good health. Material for sequencing was T cells isolated from PBMCs. This chain links TRBV29-1 with TRBJ2-3; D unclear. For the CDR3, the DNA is TGCAGCGCCGTTGGAGTTACGCAGTATTTT. Translating gives CSAVGVTQYF.